This T cell receptor beta chain originates from a study (dated by TCRdb to between 2014 and 2016). For the study in its entirety: The study tested whether tumor-infiltrating Tregs in breast cancer are recruited from blood Tregs or converted in situ from other CD4+ T cell subsets.

Full-length TCR variable regions were amplified by 5' RACE PCR with constant-region reverse primers, and semi-nested PCR with Nested Universal Primer A was subsequently performed. The ReliaPrep RNA Cell Miniprep System was used to extract total RNA, which was then reverse transcribed into 5'RACE-ready cDNA with the SMARTer RACE 5'/3' Kit. Multiplex adaptors were used to barcode the full-length TCR alpha and beta libraries, which were then sequenced on an Illumina MiSeq. The paper's data handling went like this. For each of nine subset-tissue groups, sequencing data from the five patients were combined, and the groups were compared by unsupervised clustering of TCR gene usage. The Morisita-Horn index, with shared sequences weighted by their contribution to each repertoire, was used to calculate repertoire similarity. The raw public reads went through TCRdb reprocessing: fastp at Q25, MiXCR clone calling, in-frame beta chains kept. Each CDR3 protein gets just one entry, which takes the most common genes and DNA from the rows behind it. TCRdb's processing, not the authors', yielded these V and J calls. The sample records tens of thousands of distinct CDR3 sequences, 26% of which are singletons. The ten largest clones take up 2.2% of the sample.

The full study reports these points: The greatest overlap of tumor-infiltrating Treg TCR alpha and beta sequences was with tumor naive CD4+ T cells, followed next by blood naive CD4+ T cells. Validation in the larger cohort was restricted to a single TCR beta V-J rearrangement rather than whole repertoires. The TCR gene usage of tumor memory CD4+ T cells clustered together with blood and lymph node memory CD4+ cells and with lymph node naive CD4+ cells.

This clonotype was detected ten times or more. Its antigen has not been determined. Per-base quality was not reported, and no clone a single base away is much larger than it. CD4+CD25+CD127-/low cells were isolated as Tregs. Tregs, naive and memory CD4+ T cells from tumor, blood and ipsilateral draining lymph nodes of roughly 5 breast cancer patients underwent full-length TCR alpha and beta sequencing. Tumor tissue and lymph nodes obtained by ipsilateral axillary dissection were perfused with PBS, cut into small pieces and digested using collagenase I and hyaluronidase. A purity exceeding 90% was confirmed by FACS for the sorted cell populations. Sequenced: tumor-infiltrating Tregs sorted from the breast tumor. This receptor was obtained from a female donor with breast cancer.

The bases are TGTGCCAGCAGTTGGACTAGCCGAGAGACCCAGTACTTC. Its translation is CASSWTSRETQYF. Recombination connected TRBV6-1 to TRBJ2-5; 8 central nucleotides agree with TRBD2. Inclusive of the bounding cysteine and phenylalanine, the CDR3 is 13 residues long. The read is trimmed to its CDR3 DNA, 39 bases read in frame from base 1. V trim: 5 bases; J trim: 4 bases; unmatched bases: 3. Looking up the germline V gene yields CDR1 MNHNS and CDR2 SASEGT.